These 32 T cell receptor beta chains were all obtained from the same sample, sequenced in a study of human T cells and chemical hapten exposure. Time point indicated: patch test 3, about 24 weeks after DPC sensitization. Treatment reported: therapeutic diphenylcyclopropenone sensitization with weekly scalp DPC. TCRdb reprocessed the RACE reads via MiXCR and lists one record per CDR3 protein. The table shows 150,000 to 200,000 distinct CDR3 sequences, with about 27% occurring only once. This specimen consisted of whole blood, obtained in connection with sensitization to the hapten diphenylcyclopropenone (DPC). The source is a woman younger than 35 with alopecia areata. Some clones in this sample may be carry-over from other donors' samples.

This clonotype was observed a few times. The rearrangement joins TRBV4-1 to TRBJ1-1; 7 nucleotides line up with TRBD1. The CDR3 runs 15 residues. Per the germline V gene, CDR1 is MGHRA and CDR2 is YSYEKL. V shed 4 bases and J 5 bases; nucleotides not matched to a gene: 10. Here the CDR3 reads CASSRGEGAITEAFF. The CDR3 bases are TGCGCCAGCAGCCGTGGGGAGGGGGCGATTACTGAAGCTTTCTTT.

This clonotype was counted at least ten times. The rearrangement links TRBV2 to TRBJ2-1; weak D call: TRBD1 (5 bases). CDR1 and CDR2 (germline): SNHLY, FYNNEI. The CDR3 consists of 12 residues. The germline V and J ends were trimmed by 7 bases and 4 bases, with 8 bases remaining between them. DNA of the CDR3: TGTGCCAGCACCCGACAGTACAATGAGCAGTTCTTC. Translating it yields CASTRQYNEQFF.

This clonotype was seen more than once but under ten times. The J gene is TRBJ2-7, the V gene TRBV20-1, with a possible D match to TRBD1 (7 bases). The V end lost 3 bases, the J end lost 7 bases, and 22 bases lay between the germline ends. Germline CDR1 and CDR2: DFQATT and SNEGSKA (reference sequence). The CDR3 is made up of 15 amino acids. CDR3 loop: CSARGGWRGQGEQYF. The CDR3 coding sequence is TGCAGTGCTAGGGGTGGATGGAGGGGGCAGGGGGAGCAGTACTTC.

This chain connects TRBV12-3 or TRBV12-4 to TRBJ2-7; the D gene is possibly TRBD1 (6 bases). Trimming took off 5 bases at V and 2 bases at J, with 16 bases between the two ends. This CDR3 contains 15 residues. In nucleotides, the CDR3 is TGTGCCAGCAGTATCCACAGGGAATTGGCCTACGAGCAGTACTTC. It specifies CASSIHRELAYEQYF.

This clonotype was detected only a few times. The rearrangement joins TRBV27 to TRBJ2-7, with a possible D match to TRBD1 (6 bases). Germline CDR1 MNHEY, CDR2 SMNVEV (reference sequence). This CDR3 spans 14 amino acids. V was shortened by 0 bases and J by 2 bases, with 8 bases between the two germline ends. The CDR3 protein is CASSLSRGAYEQYF. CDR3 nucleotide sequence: TGTGCCAGCAGTTTATCCAGGGGAGCCTACGAGCAGTACTTC.

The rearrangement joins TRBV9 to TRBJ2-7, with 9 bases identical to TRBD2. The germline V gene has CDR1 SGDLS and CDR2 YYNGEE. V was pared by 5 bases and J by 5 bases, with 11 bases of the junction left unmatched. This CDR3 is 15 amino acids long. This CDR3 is CASSLAGSIGDEQYF. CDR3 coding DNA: TGTGCCAGCAGTCTAGCGGGAAGCATAGGCGACGAGCAGTACTTC.

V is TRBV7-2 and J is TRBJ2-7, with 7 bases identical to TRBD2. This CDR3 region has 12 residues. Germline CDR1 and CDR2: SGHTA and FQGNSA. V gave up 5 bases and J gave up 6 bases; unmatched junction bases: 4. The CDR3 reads CASSETSTEQYF. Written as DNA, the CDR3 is TGTGCCAGCAGCGAGACTAGCACCGAGCAGTACTTC.

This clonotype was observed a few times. CDR3 DNA sequence: TGTGCCAGCATGGCCAGGGGTGGCTACACCTTC. This encodes CASMARGGYTF. The chain carries TRBV2 and TRBJ1-2, with a weak D call TRBD1 (6 bases). Germline V gene data show CDR1 as SNHLY and CDR2 as FYNNEI. The CDR3 length is 11 residues. Trimming left V 7 bases short and J 7 bases short, with 10 bases between.

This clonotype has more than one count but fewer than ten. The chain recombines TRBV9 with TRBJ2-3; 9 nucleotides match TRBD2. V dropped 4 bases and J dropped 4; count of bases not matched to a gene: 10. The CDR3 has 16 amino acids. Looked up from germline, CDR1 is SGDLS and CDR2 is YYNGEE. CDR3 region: CASSPYSGGSADTQYF. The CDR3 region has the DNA TGTGCCAGCAGCCCTTATAGCGGGGGCTCAGCAGATACGCAGTATTTT.

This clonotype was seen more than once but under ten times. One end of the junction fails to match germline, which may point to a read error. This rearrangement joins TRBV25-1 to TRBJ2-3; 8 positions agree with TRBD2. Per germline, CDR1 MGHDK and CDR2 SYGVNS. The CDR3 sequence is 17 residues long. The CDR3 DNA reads TGTGCCAGCAGTGAAGAGGCGCGGGGGGCCCACACACATACGCAGTATTTT. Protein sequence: CASSEEARGAHTHTQYF.

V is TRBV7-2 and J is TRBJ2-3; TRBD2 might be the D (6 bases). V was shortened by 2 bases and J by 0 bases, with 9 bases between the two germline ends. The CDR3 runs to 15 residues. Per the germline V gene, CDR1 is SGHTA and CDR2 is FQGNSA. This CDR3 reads CASSLLAMSTDTQYF. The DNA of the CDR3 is TGTGCCAGCAGCTTACTAGCGATGAGCACAGATACGCAGTATTTT. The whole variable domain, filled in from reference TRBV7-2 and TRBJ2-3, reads GAGVSQSPSNKVTEKGKDVELRCDPISGHTALYWYRQSLGQGLEFLIYFQGNSAPDKSGLPSDRFSAERTGGSVSTLTIQRTQQEDSAVYLCASSLLAMSTDTQYFGPGTRLTVL.

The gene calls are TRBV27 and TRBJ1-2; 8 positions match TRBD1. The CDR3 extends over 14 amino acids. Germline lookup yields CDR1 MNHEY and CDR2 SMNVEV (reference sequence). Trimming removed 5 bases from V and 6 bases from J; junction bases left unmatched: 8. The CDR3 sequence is CASSPGGAGNGYTF. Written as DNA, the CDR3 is TGTGCCAGCAGTCCAGGGGGCGCAGGGAATGGCTACACCTTC.

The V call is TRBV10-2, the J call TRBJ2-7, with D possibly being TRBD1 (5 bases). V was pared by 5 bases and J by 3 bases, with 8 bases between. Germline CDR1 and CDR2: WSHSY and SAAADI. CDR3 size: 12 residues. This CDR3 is CASSQQDYEQYF. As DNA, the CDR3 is TGCGCCAGCAGTCAACAGGACTACGAGCAGTACTTC.

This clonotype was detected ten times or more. The CDR3 bases are TGCGCCAGCAGCCAAGACAGCAATCAGCCCCAGCATTTT. Translation: CASSQDSNQPQHF. The chain is built from TRBV4-1 and TRBJ1-5; D remains unclear. This CDR3 is 13 amino acids long. CDR1 MGHRA and CDR2 YSYEKL come from the germline V gene. Trimming removed 0 bases from V and 1 base from J, with 1 base in between.

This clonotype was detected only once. The CDR3 DNA sequence: TGCGCCAGCAGCCAAGCGGACAGGGTGACTGTCGGAAACACCATATATTTT. Its protein is CASSQADRVTVGNTIYF. This chain joins TRBV4-1 and TRBJ1-3; 8 bases agree with TRBD1. The CDR3 is made up of 17 amino acids. The V gene end was trimmed by 1 base and the J gene end by 4 bases; junction bases not matched to a gene: 9. Germline V gives CDR1 MGHRA, CDR2 YSYEKL.

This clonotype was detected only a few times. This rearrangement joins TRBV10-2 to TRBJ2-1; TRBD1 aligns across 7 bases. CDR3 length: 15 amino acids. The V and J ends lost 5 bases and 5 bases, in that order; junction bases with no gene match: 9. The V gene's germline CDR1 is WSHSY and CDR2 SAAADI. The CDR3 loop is CASSSRTGQNNEQFF. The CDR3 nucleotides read TGCGCCAGCAGTAGCAGGACAGGCCAGAACAATGAGCAGTTCTTC.

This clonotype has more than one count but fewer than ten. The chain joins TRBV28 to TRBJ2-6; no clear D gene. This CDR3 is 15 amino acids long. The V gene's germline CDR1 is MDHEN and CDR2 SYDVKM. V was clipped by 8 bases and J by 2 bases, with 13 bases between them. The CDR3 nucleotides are TGTGCCAGCTCCATAGGTGGGACTGGGGCCAACGTCCTGACTTTC. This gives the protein CASSIGGTGANVLTF.

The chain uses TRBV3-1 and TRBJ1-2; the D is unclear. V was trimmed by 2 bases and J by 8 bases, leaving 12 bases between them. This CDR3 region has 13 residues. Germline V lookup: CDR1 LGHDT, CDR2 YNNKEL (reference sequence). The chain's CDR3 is CASSQNPTQGYTF. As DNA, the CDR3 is TGTGCCAGCAGCCAAAACCCCACTCAGGGCTACACCTTC.

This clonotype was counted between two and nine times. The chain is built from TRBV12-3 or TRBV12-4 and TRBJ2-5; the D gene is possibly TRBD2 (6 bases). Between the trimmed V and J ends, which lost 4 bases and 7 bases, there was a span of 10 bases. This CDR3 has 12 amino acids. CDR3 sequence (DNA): TGTGCCAGCAGTTCCGGGGGTTCGACCCAGTACTTC. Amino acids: CASSSGGSTQYF.

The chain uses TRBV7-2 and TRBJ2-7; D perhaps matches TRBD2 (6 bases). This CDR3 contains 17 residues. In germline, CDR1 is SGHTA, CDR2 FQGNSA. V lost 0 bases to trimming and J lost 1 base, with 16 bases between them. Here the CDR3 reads CASSLAPGLGSSYEQYF. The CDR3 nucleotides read TGTGCCAGCAGCTTAGCTCCAGGACTCGGGAGTTCCTACGAGCAGTACTTC.

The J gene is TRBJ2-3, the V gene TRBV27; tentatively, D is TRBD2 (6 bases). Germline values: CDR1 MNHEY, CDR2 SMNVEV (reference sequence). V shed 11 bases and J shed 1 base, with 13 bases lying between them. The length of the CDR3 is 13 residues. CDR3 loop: CASRELRTDTQYF. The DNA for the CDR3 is TGTGCCTCCCGGGAGCTCCGCACAGATACGCAGTATTTT.

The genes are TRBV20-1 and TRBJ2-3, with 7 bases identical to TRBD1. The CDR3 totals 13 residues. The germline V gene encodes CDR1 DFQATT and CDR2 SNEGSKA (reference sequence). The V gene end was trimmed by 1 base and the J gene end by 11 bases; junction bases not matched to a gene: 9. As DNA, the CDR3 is TGCAGTGCTAGAGTCACCCCACAGGGGAGGCAGTATTTT. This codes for CSARVTPQGRQYF.

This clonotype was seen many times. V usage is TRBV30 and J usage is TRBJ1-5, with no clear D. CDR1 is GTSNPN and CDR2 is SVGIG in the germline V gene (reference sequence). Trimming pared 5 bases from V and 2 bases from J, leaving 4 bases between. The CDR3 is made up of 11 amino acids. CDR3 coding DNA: TGTGCCTGGGGAGGCAATCAGCCCCAGCATTTT. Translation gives CAWGGNQPQHF.

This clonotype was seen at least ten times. The CDR3 bases are TGTGCCAGCAGTTATCATGGAGGGCCCCACGAGCAGTACTTC. This encodes CASSYHGGPHEQYF. The chain carries TRBV7-9 and TRBJ2-7; D is possibly TRBD2 (6 bases). Per the germline V gene, CDR1 is SEHNR and CDR2 is FQNEAQ (reference sequence). V lost 6 bases and J 5 bases, leaving 17 bases between the germline ends. This CDR3 is 14 amino acids long.

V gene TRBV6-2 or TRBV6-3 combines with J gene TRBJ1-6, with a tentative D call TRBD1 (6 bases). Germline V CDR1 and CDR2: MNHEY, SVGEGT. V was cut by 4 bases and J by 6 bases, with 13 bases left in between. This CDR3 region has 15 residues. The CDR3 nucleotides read TGTGCCAGCAGTTTGGTCGGACAGCGTAATTCACCCCTCCACTTT. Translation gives CASSLVGQRNSPLHF.

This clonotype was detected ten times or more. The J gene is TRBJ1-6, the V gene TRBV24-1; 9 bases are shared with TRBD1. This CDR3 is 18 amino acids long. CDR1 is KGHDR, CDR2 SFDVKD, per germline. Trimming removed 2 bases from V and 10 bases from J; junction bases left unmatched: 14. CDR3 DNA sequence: TGTGCCACCAGTGATTCGGCCGCATGGACAGGGGTTAGGTCACCCCTCCACTTT. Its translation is CATSDSAAWTGVRSPLHF.

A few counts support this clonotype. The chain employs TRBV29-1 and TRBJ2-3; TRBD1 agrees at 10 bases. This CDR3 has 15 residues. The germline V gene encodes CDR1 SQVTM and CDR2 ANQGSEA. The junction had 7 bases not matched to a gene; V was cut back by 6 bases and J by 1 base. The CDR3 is CSVQSTGGGTDTQYF. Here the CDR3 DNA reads TGCAGCGTCCAGTCGACAGGGGGCGGCACAGATACGCAGTATTTT.

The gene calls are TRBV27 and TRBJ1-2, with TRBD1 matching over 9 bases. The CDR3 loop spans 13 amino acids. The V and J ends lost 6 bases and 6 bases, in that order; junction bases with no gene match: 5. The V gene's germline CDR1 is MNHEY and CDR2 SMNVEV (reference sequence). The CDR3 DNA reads TGTGCCAGCAGATTACAGGGGGCTAATGGCTACACCTTC. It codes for CASRLQGANGYTF.

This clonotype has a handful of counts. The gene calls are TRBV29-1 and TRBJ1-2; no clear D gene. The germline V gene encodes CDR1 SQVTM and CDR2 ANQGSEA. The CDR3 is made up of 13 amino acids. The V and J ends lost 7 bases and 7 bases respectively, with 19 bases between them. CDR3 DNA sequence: TGCAGCGCCATAGACACGGGCTATGGTGGCTACACCTTC. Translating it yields CSAIDTGYGGYTF.

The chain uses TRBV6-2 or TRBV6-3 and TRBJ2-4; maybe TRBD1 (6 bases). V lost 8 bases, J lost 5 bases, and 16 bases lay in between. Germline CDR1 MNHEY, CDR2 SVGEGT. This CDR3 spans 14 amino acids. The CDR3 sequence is CASGRGQFQNIQYF. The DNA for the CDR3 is TGTGCCAGCGGCCGGGGACAATTCCAAAACATTCAGTACTTC.

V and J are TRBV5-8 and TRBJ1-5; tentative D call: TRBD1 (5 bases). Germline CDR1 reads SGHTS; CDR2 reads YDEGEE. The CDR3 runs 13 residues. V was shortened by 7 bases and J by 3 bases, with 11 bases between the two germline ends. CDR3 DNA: TGTGCCAGCGATAGGGGATACAATCAGCCCCAGCATTTT. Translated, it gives CASDRGYNQPQHF.

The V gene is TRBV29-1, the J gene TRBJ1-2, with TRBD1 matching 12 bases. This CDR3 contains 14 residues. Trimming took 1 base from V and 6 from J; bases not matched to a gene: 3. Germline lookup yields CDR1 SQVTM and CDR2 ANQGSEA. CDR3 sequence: CSVEGGQGANGYTF. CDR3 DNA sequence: TGCAGCGTTGAAGGGGGACAGGGGGCTAATGGCTACACCTTC.